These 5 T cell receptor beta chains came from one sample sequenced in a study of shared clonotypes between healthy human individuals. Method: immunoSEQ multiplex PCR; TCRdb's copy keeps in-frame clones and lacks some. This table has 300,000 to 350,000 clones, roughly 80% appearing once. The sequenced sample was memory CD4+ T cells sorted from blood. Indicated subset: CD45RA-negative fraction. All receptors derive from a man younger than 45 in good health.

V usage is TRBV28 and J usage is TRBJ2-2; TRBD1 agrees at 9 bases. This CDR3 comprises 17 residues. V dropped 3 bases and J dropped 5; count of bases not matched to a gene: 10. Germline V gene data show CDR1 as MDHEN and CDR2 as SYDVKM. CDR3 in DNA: TGTGCCAGCAGTTTTCGCTTACAGGGGGCGGGGACCGGGGAGCTGTTTTTT. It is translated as CASSFRLQGAGTGELFF.

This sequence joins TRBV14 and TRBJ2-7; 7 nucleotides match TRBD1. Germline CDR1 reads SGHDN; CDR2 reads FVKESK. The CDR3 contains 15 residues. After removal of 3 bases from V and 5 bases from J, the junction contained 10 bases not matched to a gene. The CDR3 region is CASSHIAGTVNEQYF. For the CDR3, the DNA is TGTGCCAGCAGCCACATCGCCGGGACAGTGAACGAGCAGTACTTC.

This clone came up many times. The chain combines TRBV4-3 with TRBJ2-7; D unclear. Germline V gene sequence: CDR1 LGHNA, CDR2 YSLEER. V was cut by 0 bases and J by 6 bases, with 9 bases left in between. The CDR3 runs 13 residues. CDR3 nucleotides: TGCGCCAGCAGCCAAGACCACATGGGCGAGCAGTACTTC. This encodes CASSQDHMGEQYF.

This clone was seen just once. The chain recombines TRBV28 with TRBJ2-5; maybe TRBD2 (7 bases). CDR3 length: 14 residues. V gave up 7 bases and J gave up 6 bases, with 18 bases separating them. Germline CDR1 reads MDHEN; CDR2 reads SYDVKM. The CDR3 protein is CASNRGGGDKTQYF. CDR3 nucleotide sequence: TGTGCCAGCAATAGAGGGGGGGGCGACAAGACCCAGTACTTC.

CDR3 in amino acids: CASSQVGGILTFF. The CDR3 nucleotides read TGCGCCAGCAGCCAAGTCGGAGGGATCTTAACTTTCTTT. This chain links TRBV4-3 with TRBJ1-1; D gene ambiguous. Germline V gene data show CDR1 as LGHNA and CDR2 as YSLEER. The CDR3 runs to 13 residues. The ends were cut back, 1 base at V and 12 bases at J, with 15 bases in the middle.